These 27 T cell receptor beta chains were sequenced from one sample in a study of cytomegalovirus exposure and HLA in healthy donors. The PCR had 60 Vbeta and 13 Jbeta primers. Assay: immunoSEQ multiplex PCR; the TCRdb copy retains only in-frame clones and omits some. The repertoire holds around 260,000 clones, with 80% as singletons. The sample taken for sequencing was PBMCs. The receptors were sampled from a girl aged 2 to 9 in good health and CMV-seronegative.

The chain joins TRBV28 to TRBJ1-6; 8 bases map to TRBD1. Germline values: CDR1 MDHEN, CDR2 SYDVKM. The CDR3 sequence is 14 residues long. V gave up 6 bases and J gave up 14 bases; unmatched junction bases: 12. The DNA of the CDR3 is TGTGCCAGCAGGTCCCAACAGGACAGGGCCACCCTCCACTTT. It codes for CASRSQQDRATLHF.

This clone was observed a few times. The rearrangement joins TRBV27 to TRBJ2-7; maybe TRBD2 (6 bases). With 6 bases removed from V and 3 bases from J, the gap between germline ends came to 12 bases. This CDR3 is built from 13 residues. The V gene's germline CDR1 is MNHEY and CDR2 SMNVEV (reference sequence). The CDR3: CASRISGVYEQYF. The CDR3 DNA follows: TGTGCCAGCAGGATTAGCGGAGTCTACGAGCAGTACTTC.

Only one count was recorded for this clone. The chain has TRBV6-1 and TRBJ1-2; 9 positions agree with TRBD1. Trimming removed 3 bases from V and 1 base from J; junction bases left unmatched: 12. Looked up from germline, CDR1 is MNHNS and CDR2 is SASEGT. The CDR3 consists of 18 residues. CDR3 coding DNA: TGTGCCAGCAGTGACTACGGGACAGGGCAAAAAAATAACTATGGCTACACCTTC. Translation gives CASSDYGTGQKNNYGYTF.

The chain uses TRBV7-9 and TRBJ1-1; D call uncertain. The CDR3 has 14 residues. Germline V CDR1 and CDR2: SEHNR, FQNEAQ (reference sequence). V was trimmed by 7 bases and J by 4 bases, leaving 16 bases between them. This CDR3 reads CASIPEGLTTEAFF. The CDR3 coding sequence is TGTGCCAGCATCCCTGAGGGTTTGACCACTGAAGCTTTCTTT.

This chain connects TRBV7-9 to TRBJ2-6; 8 bases match TRBD2. Germline trimming cut 5 bases from V and 0 bases from J; bases unmatched to any gene: 9. This CDR3 is 18 amino acids long. The germline V gene encodes CDR1 SEHNR and CDR2 FQNEAQ (reference sequence). The CDR3: CASSAGSGGSSGANVLTF. DNA for the CDR3: TGTGCCAGCAGCGCTGGGAGCGGGGGCTCCTCTGGGGCCAACGTCCTGACTTTC.

The chain is built from TRBV11-2 and TRBJ2-7; 8 positions agree with TRBD2. V lost 5 bases and J lost 3; bases outside the gene matches: 9. Per germline, CDR1 SGHAT and CDR2 FQNNGV. The CDR3 length is 15 residues. The DNA for the CDR3 is TGTGCCAGCAGCCCTGGGGCGGGAGGCGGCTACGAGCAGTACTTC. Translation: CASSPGAGGGYEQYF.

The chain joins TRBV6-5 to TRBJ2-5; maybe TRBD2 (5 bases). Deletions cut 1 base from V and 11 bases from J, with 14 bases between. The CDR3 is 13 amino acids. Germline-derived CDR1 and CDR2 are MNHEY and SVGAGI. The chain's CDR3 is CASSYYRETEQYF. In nucleotides, the CDR3 is TGTGCCAGCAGTTACTATCGGGAAACAGAGCAGTACTTC.

DNA of the CDR3: TGTGCCAGTAGTACAGGGGCTCCCCCAGATACGCAGTATTTT. Translation gives CASSTGAPPDTQYF. This chain uses TRBV19 with TRBJ2-3; possible D gene TRBD1, 6 bases. The germline V and J ends were trimmed by 4 bases and 4 bases, with 12 bases remaining between them. Germline V lookup: CDR1 LNHDA, CDR2 SQIVND (reference sequence). The CDR3 has 14 amino acids.

This clone has only a few counts. The chain has TRBV4-1 and TRBJ2-7, with 9 positions matching TRBD1. CDR3 length equals 16 residues. J gave up 2 bases and V 4 bases, and 9 bases lay outside the gene matches. Germline CDR1 and CDR2: MGHRA and YSYEKL. The CDR3 spells CASSPRDREPPYEQYF. DNA for the CDR3: TGCGCCAGCAGCCCCCGGGACAGGGAGCCCCCCTACGAGCAGTACTTC.

The rearrangement uses TRBV28 and TRBJ1-2; D is unresolved. V lost 2 bases, J lost 1 base, and 2 bases lay in between. There are 12 residues in the CDR3. Germline V CDR1 and CDR2: MDHEN, SYDVKM. CDR3 coding DNA: TGTGCCAGCAGTTTACGTAACTATGGCTACACCTTC. It translates to CASSLRNYGYTF.

The rearrangement joins TRBV9 to TRBJ2-5; 8 nucleotides line up with TRBD1. In germline, CDR1 is SGDLS, CDR2 YYNGEE. The CDR3 totals 15 residues. V lost 4 bases, J lost 2 bases, and 7 bases stayed unmatched. As DNA, the CDR3 is TGTGCCAGCAGCACCCGGACAGGGTCTCAAGAGACCCAGTACTTC. Translated: CASSTRTGSQETQYF.

This chain links TRBV7-2 with TRBJ2-3; 8 bases fit TRBD2. The ends lost 0 bases at V and 2 bases at J; junction bases unmatched: 4. There are 16 residues in the CDR3. Per germline, CDR1 SGHTA and CDR2 FQGNSA. The CDR3 loop is CASSLAPGLDTDTQYF. CDR3 coding DNA: TGTGCCAGCAGCTTAGCGCCGGGACTAGACACAGATACGCAGTATTTT.

The chain employs TRBV5-6 and TRBJ2-1, with D unclear. Per germline, CDR1 SGHDT and CDR2 YYEEEE. V lost 4 bases and J lost 3, with 11 bases in between. This CDR3 is 14 amino acids long. Here the CDR3 DNA reads TGTGCCAGCAGCGAACTCCGGAGCTACAATGAGCAGTTCTTC. It encodes CASSELRSYNEQFF.

This clone was found once. The V call is TRBV14, the J call TRBJ2-4; 7 nucleotides line up with TRBD1. From germline, CDR1 is SGHDN and CDR2 FVKESK. CDR3 length: 17 amino acids. The J segment lost 1 base and the V segment lost 2 bases, leaving 8 bases of the junction unmatched. The DNA for the CDR3 is TGTGCCAGCAGCCAACCGACAGGGCCCAGTGCCAAAAACATTCAGTACTTC. Protein: CASSQPTGPSAKNIQYF.

The chain recombines TRBV7-9 with TRBJ2-5; 9 bases match TRBD2. After removal of 5 bases from V and 1 base from J, the junction contained 8 bases not matched to a gene. This CDR3 region has 16 residues. Germline lookup yields CDR1 SEHNR and CDR2 FQNEAQ (reference sequence). DNA for the CDR3: TGTGCCAGCAGCCCTGGACTAGCGCTAATCCAAGAGACCCAGTACTTC. Amino acids: CASSPGLALIQETQYF. The complete variable domain, with remaining parts taken from reference TRBV7-9 and TRBJ2-5, reads DTGVSQNPRHKITKRGQNVTFRCDPISEHNRLYWYRQTLGQGPEFLTYFQNEAQLEKSRLLSDRFSAERPKGSFSTLEIQRTEQGDSAMYLCASSPGLALIQETQYFGPGTRLLVL.

The chain joins TRBV28 to TRBJ1-5; TRBD1 matches 7 bases. Germline CDR1 MDHEN, CDR2 SYDVKM. This CDR3 has 16 residues. V lost 7 bases and J lost 0; bases outside the gene matches: 9. DNA of the CDR3: TGTGCCAGCACCTACAGGGGAATGGGTAGCAATCAGCCCCAGCATTTT. Translating it yields CASTYRGMGSNQPQHF. Full variable domain (missing parts from reference TRBV28 and TRBJ1-5): DVKVTQSSRYLVKRTGEKVFLECVQDMDHENMFWYRQDPGLGLRLIYFSYDVKMKEKGDIPEGYSVSREKKERFSLILESASTNQTSMYLCASTYRGMGSNQPQHFGDGTRLSIL.

This clone was seen once. The gene calls are TRBV28 and TRBJ1-2, with D uncertain. CDR1 MDHEN and CDR2 SYDVKM come from the germline V gene. The CDR3 consists of 14 residues. Trimming left V 2 bases short and J 2 bases short, with 9 bases between. CDR3 in amino acids: CASSLVGRNYGYTF. The CDR3 coding sequence is TGTGCCAGCAGTTTAGTGGGCAGAAACTATGGCTACACCTTC.

V gene TRBV6-5 combines with J gene TRBJ1-1; no definite D call. Germline CDR1 MNHEY, CDR2 SVGAGI. The CDR3 is 14 amino acids. V shed 2 bases and J shed 9 bases, with 16 bases lying between them. CDR3 DNA sequence: TGTGCCAGCAGTTACGATCTTGTGGGCACAAAAGCTTTCTTT. As protein: CASSYDLVGTKAFF.

The J gene is TRBJ1-1, the V gene TRBV7-3; D is unclear. CDR1 SGHTA and CDR2 FQGTGA come from the germline V gene. Between the trimmed V and J ends, which lost 5 bases and 2 bases, there was a span of 12 bases. The CDR3 is 14 amino acids. The CDR3 reads CASSANQANTEAFF. The CDR3 nucleotides are TGTGCCAGCAGCGCAAACCAGGCTAACACTGAAGCTTTCTTT.

This clone was seen just once. This chain connects TRBV5-1 to TRBJ2-3; 7 bases agree with TRBD2. The CDR3 sequence is 16 residues long. J gave up 1 base and V 4 bases, and 9 bases lay outside the gene matches. Germline CDR1 reads SGHRS; CDR2 reads YFSETQ. CDR3: CASSSSALAGTDTQYF. In DNA, the CDR3 is TGCGCCAGCAGCAGCTCCGCCCTAGCGGGCACAGATACGCAGTATTTT.

The V and J genes are TRBV19 and TRBJ2-5; D is perhaps TRBD2 (7 bases). The J call is doubtful: the DNA matches TRBJ2-7 better. This CDR3 spans 15 amino acids. Germline V gene sequence: CDR1 LNHDA, CDR2 SQIVND (reference sequence). The DNA for the CDR3 is TGTGCCAGTAGAAAGGGGGGGACAAGTTCCTACGAGCAGTACTTC. This gives the protein CASRKGGTSSYEQYF.

The chain carries TRBV30 and TRBJ1-3; no clear D. CDR1 is GTSNPN and CDR2 is SVGIG in the germline V gene (reference sequence). The germline V and J ends were trimmed by 2 bases and 2 bases, with 10 bases remaining between them. The CDR3 loop spans 14 amino acids. The CDR3 loop is CAWSLGVTGNTIYF. DNA for the CDR3: TGTGCCTGGAGTTTGGGCGTAACTGGAAACACCATATATTTT.

This rearrangement joins TRBV29-1 to TRBJ2-2, with D perhaps TRBD2 (5 bases). The CDR3 contains 14 residues. Germline V gene lookup returns CDR1 SQVTM and CDR2 ANQGSEA. Trimming cost V 1 base and J 5 bases, with 11 bases left between them. CDR3 nucleotide sequence: TGCAGCGTTGAAGGAGGGTTGCGAACCGGGGAGCTGTTTTTT. This codes for CSVEGGLRTGELFF.

The V gene is TRBV27, the J gene TRBJ2-7, with TRBD1 as a possible D gene (5 bases). The germline V gene has CDR1 MNHEY and CDR2 SMNVEV (reference sequence). Trimming left V 5 bases short and J 2 bases short, with 13 bases between. This CDR3 is 14 amino acids long. CDR3 in amino acids: CASSLGPGPYEQYF. The DNA of the CDR3 is TGTGCCAGCAGTCTGGGGCCAGGGCCCTACGAGCAGTACTTC.

V is TRBV2 and J is TRBJ1-3, with D hard to call. The CDR3 spans 13 residues. Trimming took off 7 bases at V and 0 bases at J, with 7 bases between the two ends. Germline loops: CDR1 SNHLY, CDR2 FYNNEI. CDR3 protein: CASNAISGNTIYF. The CDR3 nucleotides are TGTGCCAGCAACGCGATCTCTGGAAACACCATATATTTT.

The chain couples TRBV19 to TRBJ1-6; D might be TRBD1 (6 bases). Germline V lookup: CDR1 LNHDA, CDR2 SQIVND (reference sequence). This CDR3 is built from 16 residues. Trimming cost V 7 bases and J 7 bases, with 20 bases left between them. Here the CDR3 DNA reads TGTGCCAGTAAACCGGGCCACGCAGGGGTCAATTCACCCCTCCACTTT. This translates into CASKPGHAGVNSPLHF.

The V gene is TRBV13, the J gene TRBJ1-2, with 9 positions matching TRBD1. The trim removed 2 bases at V and 5 bases at J, leaving 9 bases unmatched. The CDR3 runs 16 residues. CDR1 and CDR2 from the germline V gene are PRHDT and FYEKMQ (reference sequence). CDR3 region: CASSLTGTGRHYGYTF. The CDR3 nucleotides are TGTGCCAGCAGCTTAACAGGGACAGGGAGACATTATGGCTACACCTTC.